The T cell receptor (beta chain) under discussion was sequenced for a study of identifying expanded T cells in peripheral blood (dated by TCRdb to about 2019). About the study as a whole: Separate aliquots of the same genomic DNA pool were sequenced to produce technical replicates, and four replicates were compared in pairs. The research as a whole found: Roughly 1.2 differentially abundant clones were flagged by the binomial model between technical replicates, whereas about 15 and 19 were flagged over approximately two weeks and four weeks, respectively. Across all healthy-donor time intervals, the beta-binomial model significantly cut both the number of clones called differentially abundant and the false-positive rate. In all healthy donors, the variance in clone template counts between samples taken two weeks apart rose significantly as total template count increased. It was expected by the authors that biological variance in healthy repertoires might increase further over much longer intervals, such as months to years.

No immune events such as infections were documented for the healthy donors during the collection period. Blood repertoires from healthy donors were used as a training cohort for calibrating time-dependent variance in a beta-binomial model of differential abundance of T-cell clones. The training cohort comprised approximately ten healthy donors, 3 female and 7 male. An age range of about 25 to 64 years, with an average of about 45 years, was recorded for the donors. Whole blood from each healthy donor was obtained from a commercial supplier and was collected at three time points roughly 13 days apart. For immunosequencing, genomic DNA was extracted from unsorted whole blood. The immunoSEQ Assay, which uses bias-controlled multiplex PCR amplification of genomic DNA, was used to profile TCRbeta CDR3 regions. On the authors' methods: To quantify the absolute abundance of each unique TCRbeta CDR3 region, the sequences were collapsed and filtered. Two models were used to test differential abundance: a binomial model (Fisher-equivalent) and a beta-binomial model that adds time-dependent variance fitted from healthy donors. Clones with fewer than 5 combined templates were excluded, and clones with Benjamini-Hochberg FDR below 0.01 were called differentially abundant. In the beta-binomial model, variance was expressed as a function of the total template count across the two samples, in the form v = (b*log(k)+a)^2. TCRdb took over this immuneACCESS table, retaining in-frame rearrangements with V and J assigned. Such tables are incomplete; in checked studies, under half of the missing clones stem from an unresolved V gene, and the remainder is unexplained. V and J calls and clone size are given by that table; D and trimming were obtained from the DNA. A total of roughly 100,000 clones appear in this sample, almost 90% of them only once. The ten largest make up around 4% of the sample.

Including cysteine and phenylalanine, the CDR3 has 12 amino acids. Left in the record is the CDR3 DNA by itself, 36 bases read in frame from the first base. The germline V gene provides CDR1 SGDLS and CDR2 YYNGEE. The V and J ends are trimmed by 2 bases and 4 bases, leaving 7 bases between them. Concerning this clone: Its cognate antigen has yet to be identified. Base qualities are not provided; no much larger clone lies one nucleotide away.

Sequencing was carried out using blood. This sequence originates from a person aged 18 to 69 in good health. The sequence joins TRBV9 to TRBJ2-7; the D gene remains uncertain. CDR3 loop: CASSVDNYEQYF. The DNA reads as follows: TGTGCCAGCAGCGTGGATAATTACGAGCAGTACTTC.